Listed below are T cell receptor beta chains from one sample, sequenced in a study of early stage breast cancer tumors. Profiled with immunoSEQ multiplex PCR; TCRdb holds only in-frame clones, not every one. The table shows about 41,000 clones, with 70% to 80% occurring only once. The sequenced sample consisted of blood. These receptors were collected from a person aged 45-60 years with breast cancer. Both conserved end residues are part of each CDR3. D genes are given only for firm matches. Size tells how often a clone was seen (once, few, many) or the class of an expanded clone, and some rows leave it out.

CDR3: CASSIDREVNQPQHF
DNA: TGTGCCAGCAGCATCGACAGGGAGGTTAATCAGCCCCAGCATTTT
size: few
D: TRBD1
V: TRBV7-9
J: TRBJ1-5

CDR3: CASTPTRNTGELFF
DNA: TGTGCCAGTACCCCGACTAGAAACACCGGGGAGCTGTTTTTT
size: few
D: NA
V: TRBV19
J: TRBJ2-2

CDR3: CASRHNRDTPGDTQYF
DNA: TGTGCCAGCAGGCATAACCGGGACACTCCCGGAGATACGCAGTATTTT
size: once
D: NA
V: TRBV7-2
J: TRBJ2-3

CDR3: CASSLDRAGRKLFF
DNA: TGTGCCAGCAGCTTAGATCGGGCAGGGCGGAAACTGTTTTTT
size: NA
D: NA
V: TRBV7-8
J: TRBJ1-4

CDR3: CSVSGQNTEAFF
DNA: TGCAGCGTTTCTGGACAGAACACTGAAGCTTTCTTT
size: NA
D: NA
V: TRBV29-1
J: TRBJ1-1

CDR3: CASSLRWQGNEQYF
DNA: TGTGCCAGCAGTTTACGATGGCAGGGAAACGAGCAGTACTTC
size: NA
D: NA
V: TRBV27
J: TRBJ2-7

CDR3: CSARQANYGYTF
DNA: TGCAGCGCCAGACAGGCGAACTATGGCTACACCTTC
size: NA
D: NA
V: TRBV29-1
J: TRBJ1-2

CDR3: CASSLDMGQGAGELFF
DNA: TGCGCCAGCAGCCTGGATATGGGACAGGGGGCCGGGGAGCTGTTTTTT
size: NA
D: TRBD1
V: TRBV5-1
J: TRBJ2-2

CDR3: CASSPGDLLGNEKLFF
DNA: TGTGCCAGCAGCCCGGGAGACCTTCTTGGTAATGAAAAACTGTTTTTT
size: NA
D: NA
V: TRBV5-8
J: TRBJ1-4

CDR3: CASRGFMQGAWETQYF
DNA: TGTGCCAGCAGGGGATTCATGCAGGGGGCCTGGGAGACCCAGTACTTC
size: NA
D: TRBD1
V: TRBV25-1
J: TRBJ2-5

CDR3: CASESRTGTYEQYF
DNA: TGTGCCAGCGAATCGCGGACAGGGACCTACGAGCAGTACTTC
size: few
D: TRBD1
V: TRBV19
J: TRBJ2-7